Given below is one T cell receptor (beta chain) in context. This specimen comes from a study of blood T cells in healthy people across ages. The use of a sample-barcoded 5' primer and a J-beta primer mix characterized a second PCR of roughly 6 to 11 cycles. TCRdb analysed the 5' RACE reads with MiXCR anew, one entry per CDR3 protein. This sample has roughly 1,000,000 distinct CDR3 sequences; roughly 24% occur once, and the top ten carry 0.65% to 0.95%. In germline, CDR1 is MNHEY, CDR2 SVGEGT. Trimming took 4 bases from V and 7 from J, leaving 10 bases between them. The CDR3 is 13 residues long. The sample also formed part of further work on T cells of mothers and their children. That paper adds: Approximately 2.7 million TCR beta reads per child versus over 9 million per mother.

The sequenced sample consisted of blood. The chain has TRBV6-2 or TRBV6-3 and TRBJ2-2; unclear D gene. The receptor comes from a girl aged 2 to 10 in good health. CDR3 DNA sequence: TGTGCCAGCAGTTTCCTCAGTGGCGGGGAGCTGTTTTTT. This encodes CASSFLSGGELFF.